These 27 T cell receptor beta chains came from one sample sequenced in a study of blood T cell repertoires in COVID-19. Data came from immunoSEQ multiplex PCR; TCRdb stores just in-frame clones and leaves some out. The sample consists of around 620,000 clones, more than 80% of them appearing once. The material sequenced was peripheral blood. The receptors originated from a woman younger than 35 with acute or convalescent COVID-19.

This rearrangement joins TRBV5-1 to TRBJ2-1, with TRBD1 as a possible D gene (5 bases). V was trimmed by 2 bases and J by 4 bases, leaving 7 bases between them. Per germline, CDR1 SGHRS and CDR2 YFSETQ. CDR3 size: 13 residues. CDR3 in amino acids: CASSLSGYNEQFF. CDR3 DNA sequence: TGCGCCAGCAGCTTATCAGGGTACAATGAGCAGTTCTTC.

The J gene is TRBJ1-3, the V gene TRBV4-3, with D possibly TRBD1 on 6 matching bases. Germline CDR1 and CDR2: LGHNA and YSLEER. The CDR3 totals 16 residues. V shed 5 bases and J shed 0 bases, with 14 bases lying between them. The CDR3 region has the DNA TGCGCCAGCAGCTTACTGACAGGAGACTCTGGAAACACCATATATTTT. This codes for CASSLLTGDSGNTIYF.

The V and J genes are TRBV10-1 and TRBJ1-6; TRBD1 aligns across 9 bases. CDR1 and CDR2 from the germline V gene are WNHNN and SYGVQD (reference sequence). The CDR3 has 21 residues. V shed 0 bases, J shed 0 bases, and the junction held 12 bases outside the gene matches. The CDR3 spells CASSESLQGALSSSYNSPLHF. The CDR3, as DNA: TGCGCCAGCAGTGAGTCATTACAGGGGGCTCTCTCGAGCTCCTATAATTCACCCCTCCACTTT.

The chain recombines TRBV5-1 with TRBJ2-7; 10 bases align to TRBD1. V was pared by 3 bases and J by 7 bases, with 7 bases of the junction left unmatched. The CDR3 extends over 14 amino acids. In germline, CDR1 is SGHRS, CDR2 YFSETQ. CDR3 protein: CASSWGQGLGEQYF. The CDR3 nucleotides read TGCGCCAGCAGCTGGGGACAGGGGCTGGGGGAGCAGTACTTC.

V is TRBV5-1 and J is TRBJ1-1; D gene unclear. V shed 4 bases and J shed 6 bases, with 7 bases lying between them. CDR3 length: 11 residues. Per the germline V gene, CDR1 is SGHRS and CDR2 is YFSETQ. Here the CDR3 DNA reads TGCGCCAGCAGCAATGTAGCTGAAGCTTTCTTT. It codes for CASSNVAEAFF.

The rearrangement links TRBV5-6 to TRBJ2-3, with TRBD1 as a possible D gene (5 bases). V gave up 3 bases and J gave up 5 bases, with 10 bases separating them. The CDR3 sequence is 13 residues long. Germline V CDR1 and CDR2: SGHDT, YYEEEE. CDR3 sequence reads: CASSSRAGDTQYF. CDR3 bases: TGTGCCAGCAGCTCCAGGGCAGGAGATACGCAGTATTTT.

The chain employs TRBV4-3 and TRBJ2-2; D may be TRBD1 (6 bases). The V end was cut by 2 bases, the J end by 5 bases, with 6 bases between. The CDR3 totals 13 residues. CDR1 is LGHNA, CDR2 YSLEER, per germline. In nucleotides, the CDR3 is TGCGCCAGCAGCCAAACAGGGACCGGGGAGCTGTTTTTT. Its translation is CASSQTGTGELFF.

The chain uses TRBV19 and TRBJ1-1, with D maybe TRBD1 (6 bases). The germline V gene has CDR1 LNHDA and CDR2 SQIVND (reference sequence). The CDR3 is 17 residues long. V lost 0 bases to trimming and J lost 0 bases, with 14 bases between them. CDR3 nucleotides: TGTGCCAGTAGTATAGACGTGGACAGCCCCATGAACACTGAAGCTTTCTTT. Translated: CASSIDVDSPMNTEAFF. Supplemented by reference TRBV19 and TRBJ1-1, the full variable domain reads DGGITQSPKYLFRKEGQNVTLSCEQNLNHDAMYWYRQDPGQGLRLIYYSQIVNDFQKGDIAEGYSVSREKKESFPLTVTSAQKNPTAFYLCASSIDVDSPMNTEAFFGQGTRLTVV.

The rearrangement joins TRBV7-8 to TRBJ2-5; weak D call: TRBD2 (5 bases). In germline, CDR1 is SGHVS, CDR2 FQNEAQ. V gave up 8 bases and J gave up 5 bases, with 12 bases separating them. The CDR3 is 12 amino acids. In nucleotides, the CDR3 is TGTGCCAGCCGGGTTCGGGATGAGACCCAGTACTTC. This codes for CASRVRDETQYF.

The CDR3 DNA reads TGTGCCAGCAGGGCTAGGACTAGCACAGATACGCAGTATTTT. Translating it yields CASRARTSTDTQYF. This chain links TRBV2 with TRBJ2-3, with D possibly matching TRBD2 (5 bases). V was clipped by 6 bases and J by 0 bases, with 10 bases between them. The germline V gene has CDR1 SNHLY and CDR2 FYNNEI. This CDR3 comprises 14 residues.

This chain uses TRBV19 with TRBJ1-4, with D possibly matching TRBD1 (6 bases). The CDR3 spans 14 residues. V lost 6 bases and J 8 bases, leaving 16 bases between the germline ends. Germline V gene sequence: CDR1 LNHDA, CDR2 SQIVND (reference sequence). The CDR3 loop is CASSTGQRPEKLFF. CDR3 coding DNA: TGTGCCAGTAGCACGGGACAAAGACCCGAAAAACTGTTTTTT. Full variable domain (remainder filled in from reference TRBV19 and TRBJ1-4): DGGITQSPKYLFRKEGQNVTLSCEQNLNHDAMYWYRQDPGQGLRLIYYSQIVNDFQKGDIAEGYSVSREKKESFPLTVTSAQKNPTAFYLCASSTGQRPEKLFFGSGTQLSVL.

The V call is TRBV6-5, the J call TRBJ1-5, with D possibly TRBD1 on 5 matching bases. The CDR3 extends over 15 amino acids. V was shortened by 5 bases and J by 3 bases, with 14 bases between the two germline ends. Germline CDR1 and CDR2: MNHEY and SVGAGI. CDR3 loop: CASSLGLGLNQPQHF. The CDR3 DNA reads as TGTGCCAGCAGTCTGGGATTGGGGCTCAATCAGCCCCAGCATTTT.

This chain links TRBV3-1 (or the pseudogene TRBV3-2) with TRBJ1-4, with D perhaps TRBD1 (5 bases). Between the trimmed V and J ends, which lost 0 bases and 3 bases, there was a span of 8 bases. Germline-derived CDR1 and CDR2 are LGHDT and YNNKEL (reference sequence). The CDR3 has 15 amino acids. CDR3 protein: CASSQDRGSNEKLFF. CDR3 DNA sequence: TGTGCCAGCAGCCAAGATCGGGGGTCTAATGAAAAACTGTTTTTT.

This chain connects TRBV6-5 to TRBJ1-1, with D perhaps matching TRBD1 (6 bases). Per germline, CDR1 MNHEY and CDR2 SVGAGI. CDR3 length: 15 amino acids. V was cut by 8 bases and J by 0 bases, with 16 bases left in between. The CDR3 region is CASLLGGMMNTEAFF. Written as DNA, the CDR3 is TGTGCCAGCTTGTTAGGGGGTATGATGAACACTGAAGCTTTCTTT.

The chain joins TRBV19 to TRBJ1-2; the D is unclear. CDR1 and CDR2 (germline): LNHDA, SQIVND (reference sequence). There are 15 residues in the CDR3. Trimming cost V 5 bases and J 6 bases, with 19 bases left between them. The CDR3 DNA reads TGTGCCAGTAGTCCCAAGCTGGCGGCGAACGATGGCTACACCTTC. Protein product: CASSPKLAANDGYTF.

The chain has TRBV9 and TRBJ1-2, with TRBD1 matching 8 bases. With V trimmed by 3 bases and J by 3 bases, 10 bases remained unmatched. The germline V gene has CDR1 SGDLS and CDR2 YYNGEE. The CDR3 runs 16 residues. CDR3 sequence (DNA): TGTGCCAGCAGCGAGCCTTCCACAGGGGGAGACTATGGCTACACCTTC. Translation: CASSEPSTGGDYGYTF.

The J gene is TRBJ1-4, the V gene TRBV12-3 or TRBV12-4, with D hard to call. This CDR3 has 11 amino acids. Trimming removed 2 bases from V and 10 bases from J, with 5 bases in between. CDR3 nucleotide sequence: TGTGCCAGCAGTTTATTCGGAAAACTGTTTTTT. Protein sequence: CASSLFGKLFF.

The rearrangement uses TRBV6-5 and TRBJ2-7; D is unclear. The germline CDR1 and CDR2 sequences are MNHEY and SVGAGI. Trimming pared 7 bases from V and 6 bases from J, leaving 13 bases between. The CDR3 spans 12 residues. The CDR3 DNA reads TGTGCCAGCAAGAGCCTCCGCTCCGAGCAGTACTTC. Its protein is CASKSLRSEQYF.

The gene calls are TRBV9 and TRBJ2-3; D ambiguous. CDR1 is SGDLS and CDR2 is YYNGEE in the germline V gene. This CDR3 has 19 residues. Trimming left V 4 bases short and J 1 base short, with 25 bases between. The CDR3 sequence: CASSPPRASMIRGTDTQYF. CDR3 in DNA: TGTGCCAGCAGCCCACCCCGAGCTAGTATGATTCGGGGCACAGATACGCAGTATTTT.

This clone showed up just a few times. In DNA, the CDR3 is TGTGCCAGCAGTTCCCCGGTTAGCTCCTATAATTCACCCCTCCACTTT. Its protein product is CASSSPVSSYNSPLHF. The chain carries TRBV6-5 and TRBJ1-6; unclear D gene. V gave up 4 bases and J gave up 0 bases, with 10 bases separating them. The germline V gene has CDR1 MNHEY and CDR2 SVGAGI. CDR3 size: 16 residues.

CDR3 in amino acids: CASSVAGGREGYTF. CDR3 bases: TGTGCCAGCAGCGTAGCTGGAGGGCGCGAAGGCTACACCTTC. This chain uses TRBV9 with TRBJ1-2; unclear D gene. V was pared by 0 bases and J by 8 bases, with 14 bases between. The CDR3 extends over 14 amino acids. Germline V gene lookup returns CDR1 SGDLS and CDR2 YYNGEE.

The gene calls are TRBV18 and TRBJ1-6; D ambiguous. Germline V CDR1 and CDR2: KGHSH, LQKENI. This CDR3 is built from 20 residues. Trimming shortened V by 3 bases and J by 10 bases, and 31 bases separated the two germline ends. CDR3 coding DNA: TGTGCCAGCTCACCCCTTCGCCTTCGACAAGCAAGCAGCCTTCGGTCACCCCTCCACTTT. Protein sequence: CASSPLRLRQASSLRSPLHF.

This chain connects TRBV5-1 to TRBJ2-7; TRBD1 might be the D (6 bases). The CDR3 extends over 15 amino acids. Germline values: CDR1 SGHRS, CDR2 YFSETQ. The V end lost 5 bases, the J end lost 2 bases, and 17 bases lay between the germline ends. CDR3 nucleotides: TGCGCCAGCAGTTCGGACAGCCACGGTACCTACGAGCAGTACTTC. Protein product: CASSSDSHGTYEQYF.

The CDR3 DNA sequence: TGTGCCAGCAGAACTACCGGACAGGGATGGCGGTATGGCTACACCTTC. Amino acid sequence: CASRTTGQGWRYGYTF. The chain carries TRBV27 and TRBJ1-2; 8 nucleotides align to TRBD1. The V gene end was trimmed by 6 bases and the J gene end by 5 bases; junction bases not matched to a gene: 14. CDR1 and CDR2 (germline): MNHEY, SMNVEV (reference sequence). There are 16 residues in the CDR3.

V and J are TRBV24-1 and TRBJ2-2; D is unresolved. CDR3 length: 15 amino acids. Trimming took off 7 bases at V and 9 bases at J, with 20 bases between the two ends. CDR1 is KGHDR, CDR2 SFDVKD, per germline. CDR3 amino acids: CATSQPGPQGRELFF. CDR3 in DNA: TGTGCCACCAGCCAACCGGGTCCACAAGGAAGGGAGCTGTTTTTT.

This chain links TRBV4-2 with TRBJ1-5; the D gene is possibly TRBD1 (6 bases). The germline V gene encodes CDR1 LGHNA and CDR2 YNFKEQ. The CDR3 contains 15 residues. The ends were cut back, 4 bases at V and 6 bases at J, with 16 bases in the middle. The CDR3 bases are TGTGCCAGCAGCCGGCGGGGGGCTGTGGGTCAGCCCCAGCATTTT. Its protein is CASSRRGAVGQPQHF.

A single count supports this clone. The chain is built from TRBV5-5 and TRBJ2-3, with a possible D match to TRBD1 (5 bases). Germline CDR1 and CDR2: SGHKS and YYEKEE (reference sequence). Trimming cost V 4 bases and J 7 bases, with 13 bases left between them. CDR3 size: 13 residues. CDR3 DNA sequence: TGTGCCAGCAGCCCGGCCCAGGGAAATACGCAGTATTTT. Its protein is CASSPAQGNTQYF. Full variable domain (missing parts from reference TRBV5-5 and TRBJ2-3): DAGVTQSPTHLIKTRGQQVTLRCSPISGHKSVSWYQQVLGQGPQFIFQYYEKEERGRGNFPDRFSARQFPNYSSELNVNALLLGDSALYLCASSPAQGNTQYFGPGTRLTVL.